This T cell receptor beta chain was recovered during a study of vaccination and CD4 T cells after COVID-19. Across the study: According to the study, participants were given two doses of BNT162b2 or mRNA-1273 vaccine. As a positive control, some control cultures were given a CEFX pool, while others were given an HIV-1 Nef pool or no peptide.

This clonotype was detected only once. As yet, its antigen is unknown. The germline gene is not matched at one end of the junction; a read error may be the cause. As for treatment: roughly ten-day PBMC culture with coronavirus spike peptide pools or control peptides (ViraFEST assay). With the Oncomine TCR Beta short-read assay, DNA from cultured CD4+ T cells was sequenced. Via MiXCR, TCRdb re-called the PCR reads, giving one row per CDR3 protein. The sample shows around 6,400 distinct CDR3 sequences, about 75% of them seen only once. CDR1 is MNHNS and CDR2 is SASEGT in the germline V gene. This CDR3 spans 15 amino acids.

The sequencing sample was made of CD4+ T cells from blood, cultured in vitro. The receptor was isolated from a human donor who had recovered from COVID-19. The genes are TRBV6-1 and TRBJ1-6; D not certain. CDR3: CASSENGFGKSLLHF. The CDR3 bases are TGTGCCAGCAGTGAAAACGGGTTCGGGAAATCACTCCTCCACTTT.